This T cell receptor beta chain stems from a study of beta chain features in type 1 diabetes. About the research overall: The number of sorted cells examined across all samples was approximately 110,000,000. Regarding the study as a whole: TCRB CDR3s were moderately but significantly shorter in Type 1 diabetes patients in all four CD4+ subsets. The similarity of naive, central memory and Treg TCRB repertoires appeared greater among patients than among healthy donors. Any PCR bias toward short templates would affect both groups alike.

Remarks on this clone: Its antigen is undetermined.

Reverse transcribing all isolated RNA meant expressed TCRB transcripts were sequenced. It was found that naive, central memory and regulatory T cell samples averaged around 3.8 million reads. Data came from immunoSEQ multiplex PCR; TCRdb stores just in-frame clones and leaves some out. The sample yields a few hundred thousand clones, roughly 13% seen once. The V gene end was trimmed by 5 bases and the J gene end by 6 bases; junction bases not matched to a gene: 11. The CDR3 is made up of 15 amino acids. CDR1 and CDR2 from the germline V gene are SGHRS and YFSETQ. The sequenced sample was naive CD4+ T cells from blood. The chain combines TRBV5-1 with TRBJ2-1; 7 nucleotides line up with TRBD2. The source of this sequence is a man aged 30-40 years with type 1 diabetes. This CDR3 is CASRFSGAPFNEQFF. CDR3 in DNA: TGCGCCAGCAGGTTCAGCGGGGCCCCTTTCAATGAGCAGTTCTTC.